This paragraph reports one T cell receptor (beta chain). Per the germline V gene, CDR1 is SGHRS and CDR2 is YFSETQ. There are 16 residues in the CDR3. Trimming cost V 3 bases and J 0 bases, with 12 bases left between them. The data were obtained in a study of human T cells and chemical hapten exposure. Overall study context: Patch testing was performed with 0.01% DPC on the upper back, with reading at 6 days.

Noted time point: patch test 1, 2 weeks after DPC sensitization. Indicated treatment: therapeutic diphenylcyclopropenone sensitization with weekly scalp DPC. Authors' processing steps: Across samples, TCR counts had a median of roughly 100,000 and ranged from about 23,224 to 700,000. TCRdb redid the calling of the RACE reads with MiXCR, one entry per CDR3 protein. The V and J calls were determined by TCRdb, not by the authors. The table has some 380,000 distinct CDR3 sequences, around 5% seen once. Material: whole blood, obtained in connection with sensitization to the hapten diphenylcyclopropenone (DPC). J is TRBJ1-4 and V is TRBV5-1, with a tentative D call TRBD1 (6 bases). The sequence was collected from a woman aged 50 to 60 with alopecia areata. Some clones in this sample may be carry-over from other donors' samples. The CDR3 nucleotides read TGCGCCAGCAGCTCTGGACAGACCGCAACTAATGAAAAACTGTTTTTT. The encoded protein is CASSSGQTATNEKLFF. The full variable domain, completed using reference TRBV5-1 and TRBJ1-4, is KAGVTQTPRYLIKTRGQQVTLSCSPISGHRSVSWYQQTPGQGLQFLFEYFSETQRNKGNFPGRFSGRQFSNSRSEMNVSTLELGDSALYLCASSSGQTATNEKLFFGSGTQLSVL.